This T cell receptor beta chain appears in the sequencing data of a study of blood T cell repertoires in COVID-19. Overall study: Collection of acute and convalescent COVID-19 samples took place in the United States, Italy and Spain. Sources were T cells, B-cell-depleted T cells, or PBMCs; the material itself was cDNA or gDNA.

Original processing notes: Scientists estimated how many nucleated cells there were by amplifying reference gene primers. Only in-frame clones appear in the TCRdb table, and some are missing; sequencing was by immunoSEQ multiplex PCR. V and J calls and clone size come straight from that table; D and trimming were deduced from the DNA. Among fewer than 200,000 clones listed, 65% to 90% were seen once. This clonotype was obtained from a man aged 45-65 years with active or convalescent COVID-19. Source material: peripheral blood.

This chain's CDR3 is CSVEDLEGSSGGYTF. The CDR3 nucleotides read TGCAGCGTTGAAGATCTTGAAGGGAGTTCAGGAGGCTACACCTTC. The chain uses TRBV29-1 and TRBJ1-2; D call uncertain. The ends were cut back, 0 bases at V and 8 bases at J, with 19 bases in the middle. Germline CDR1 SQVTM, CDR2 ANQGSEA. The CDR3 length is 15 residues. The full variable domain, completed using reference TRBV29-1 and TRBJ1-2, is SAVISQKPSRDICQRGTSLTIQCQVDSQVTMMFWYRQQPGQSLTLIATANQGSEATYESGFVIDKFPISRPNLTFSTLTVSNMSPEDSSIYLCSVEDLEGSSGGYTFGSGTRLTVV.